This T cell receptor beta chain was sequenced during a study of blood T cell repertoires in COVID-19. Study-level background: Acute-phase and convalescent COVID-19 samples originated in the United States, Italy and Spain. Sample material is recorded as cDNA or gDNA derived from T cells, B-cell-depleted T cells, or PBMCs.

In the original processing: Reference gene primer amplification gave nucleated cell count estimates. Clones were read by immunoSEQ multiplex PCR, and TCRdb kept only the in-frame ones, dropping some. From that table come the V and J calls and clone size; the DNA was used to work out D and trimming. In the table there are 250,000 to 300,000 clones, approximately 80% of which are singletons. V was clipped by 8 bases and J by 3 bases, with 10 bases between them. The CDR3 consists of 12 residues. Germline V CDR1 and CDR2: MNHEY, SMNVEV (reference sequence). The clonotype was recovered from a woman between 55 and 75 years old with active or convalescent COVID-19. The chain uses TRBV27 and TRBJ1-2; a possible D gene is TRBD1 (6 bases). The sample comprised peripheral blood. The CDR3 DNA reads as TGTGCCAGCGTGGGACAAGACTATGGCTACACCTTC. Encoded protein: CASVGQDYGYTF.